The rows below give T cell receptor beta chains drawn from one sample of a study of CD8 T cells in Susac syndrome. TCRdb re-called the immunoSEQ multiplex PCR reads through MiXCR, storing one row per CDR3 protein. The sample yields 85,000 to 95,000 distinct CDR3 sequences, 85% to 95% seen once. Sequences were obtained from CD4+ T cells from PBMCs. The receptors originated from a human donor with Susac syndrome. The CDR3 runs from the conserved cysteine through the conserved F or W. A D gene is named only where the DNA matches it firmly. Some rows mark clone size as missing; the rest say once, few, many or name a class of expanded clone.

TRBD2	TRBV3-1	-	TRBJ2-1	TGTGCCAGCACGCTTACGGGGGGGTCGTACAATGAGCAGTTCTTC	CASTLTGGSYNEQFF
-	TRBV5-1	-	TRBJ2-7	TGCGCCAGCAGCTTTTTGCCAGGGGATGGAATCTACGAGCAGTACTTC	CASSFLPGDGIYEQYF
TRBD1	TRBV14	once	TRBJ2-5	TGTGCCAGCAGCCAAGACCTCTCACAGGGGGCCGTGGAGACCCAGTACTTC	CASSQDLSQGAVETQYF
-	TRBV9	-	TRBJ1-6	TGTGCCAGCAGCGAGCACAGGGAGAATTCACCCCTCCACTTT	CASSEHRENSPLHF
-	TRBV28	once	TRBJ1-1	TGTGCCAGCTCGACCAGGGACACGAGGCGCACGGGGGCGACTGAAGCTTTCTTT	CASSTRDTRRTGATEAFF
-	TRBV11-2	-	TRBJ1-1	TGTGCCAGCAGCAAGGGAATGAACACTGAAGCTTTCTTT	CASSKGMNTEAFF
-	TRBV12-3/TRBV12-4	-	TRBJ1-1	TGTGCCAGCACCTTGACAGGAGGAGCCACTGAAGCTTTCTTT	CASTLTGGATEAFF
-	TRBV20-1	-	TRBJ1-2	TGCAGTGCTACTGAGACAGACTCGCATGGCTACACCTTC	CSATETDSHGYTF
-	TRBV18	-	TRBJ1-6	TGTGCCAGCTCACCAGGAGGAGATGGGTCACCCCTCCACTTT	CASSPGGDGSPLHF
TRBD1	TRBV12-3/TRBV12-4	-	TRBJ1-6	TGTGCCAGCAGTTTTCAGAGCAGGGGGCCTTCACCCCTCCACTTT	CASSFQSRGPSPLHF
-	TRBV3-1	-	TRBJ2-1	TGTGCCAGCAGCCAAGTATTCGGCTTCCTATCCACAGCTGAGCAGTTCTTC	CASSQVFGFLSTAEQFF
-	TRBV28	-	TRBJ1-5	TGTGCCAGCCTACCCGGGGGGAGCAATCAGCCCCAGCATTTT	CASLPGGSNQPQHF
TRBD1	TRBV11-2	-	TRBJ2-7	TGTGCCAGCAGAGAACCGGGACAGCACTCCTACGAGCAGTACTTC	CASREPGQHSYEQYF
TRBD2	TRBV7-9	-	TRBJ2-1	TGTGCCAGCAGCCTCGGGACTAGCGATGAGCAGTTCTTC	CASSLGTSDEQFF
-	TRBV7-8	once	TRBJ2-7	TGTGCCAGCAGCTTGGTTCGGGACGGAGCCTACGAGCAGTACTTC	CASSLVRDGAYEQYF
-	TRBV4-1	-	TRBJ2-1	TGCGCCAGCAGCCTTTCCACGGCCTTTGGGGTGGATGAGCAGTTCTTC	CASSLSTAFGVDEQFF
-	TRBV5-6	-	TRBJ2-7	TGTGCCAGCAGCTTGAGTACAGGGCTTGGGAAGCAGTACTTC	CASSLSTGLGKQYF
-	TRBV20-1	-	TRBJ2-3	TGCAGTGCCCCCACCTGGGGTGGGGATCTAAGCACAGATACGCAGTATTTT	CSAPTWGGDLSTDTQYF
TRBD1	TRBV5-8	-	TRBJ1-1	TGTGCCAGCAGCTTGGAGGGGGCCGGCACTGAAGCTTTCTTT	CASSLEGAGTEAFF
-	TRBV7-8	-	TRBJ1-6	TGTGCCAGCAGCCTCAAGAGTGGCTCACCCCTCCACTTT	CASSLKSGSPLHF
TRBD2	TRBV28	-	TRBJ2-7	TGTGCCAGCAGTTATCCTAGCGGGAGCTCCTACGAGCAGTACTTC	CASSYPSGSSYEQYF
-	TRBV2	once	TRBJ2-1	TGTGCCAGCAGACCAGACGGAAACAATGAGCAGTTCTTC	CASRPDGNNEQFF
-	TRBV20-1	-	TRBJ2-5	TGCAGTGCTCATGACAGGCGCAAAGAGACCCAGTACTTC	CSAHDRRKETQYF
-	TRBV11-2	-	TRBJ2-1	TGTGCCAGCAGCATGAACAGGGGAGGCTACAATGAGCAGTTCTTC	CASSMNRGGYNEQFF
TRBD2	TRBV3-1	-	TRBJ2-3	TGTGCCAGCAGTCCGGACGGTGGTGGGGGGGCGCAGTATTTT	CASSPDGGGGAQYF
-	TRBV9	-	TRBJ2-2	TGTGCCAGCAGCGTAGTTCCGCACGGGGAGCTGTTTTTT	CASSVVPHGELFF
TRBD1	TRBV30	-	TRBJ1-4	TGTGCCTGGAGTCTTCCGGGACAGTTAAGTGAAAAACTGTTTTTT	CAWSLPGQLSEKLFF
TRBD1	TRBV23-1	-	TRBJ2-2	TGCGCCAGCAGCGCCAGACCCATGGACAGGGGTACCGGGGAGCTGTTTTTT	CASSARPMDRGTGELFF
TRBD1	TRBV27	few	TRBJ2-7	TGTGCCAGCAGTTTTATGGACAGGGACGAGCAGTACTTC	CASSFMDRDEQYF
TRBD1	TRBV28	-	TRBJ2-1	TGTGCCAGCAGTGCCCCCGGGACAGGGGGCAATGAGCAGTTCTTC	CASSAPGTGGNEQFF
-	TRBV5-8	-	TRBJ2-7	TGTGCCAGCAGCTTAGGACTAGGGGGGTCCTACGAGCAGTACTTC	CASSLGLGGSYEQYF
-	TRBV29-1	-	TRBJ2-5	TGCAGCGTTGAAGAAGGGGGAGGGTTGACCCAGTACTTC	CSVEEGGGLTQYF
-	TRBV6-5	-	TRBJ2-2	TGTGCCAGCAGTTATCTCACAAAGAACACCGGGGAGCTGTTTTTT	CASSYLTKNTGELFF
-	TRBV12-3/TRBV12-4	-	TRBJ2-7	TGTGCCAGCGGTCTAGCCGACGAGCAGTACTTC	CASGLADEQYF
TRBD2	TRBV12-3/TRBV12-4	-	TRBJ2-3	TGTGCCAGCAGTCTAGCGGGGGGGCAGAACACAGATACGCAGTATTTT	CASSLAGGQNTDTQYF
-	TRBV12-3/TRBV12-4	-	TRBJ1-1	TGTGCCAGCAGTTTAGGAGGGGGGGGAAGGACCACTGAAGCTTTCTTT	CASSLGGGGRTTEAFF
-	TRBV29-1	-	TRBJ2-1	TGCAGCGTTGAAATGGACACCAATGAGCAGTTCTTC	CSVEMDTNEQFF
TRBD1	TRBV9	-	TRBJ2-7	TGTGCCAGCAGCCCCCGGGGACAGGACTCCTACGAGCAGTACTTC	CASSPRGQDSYEQYF
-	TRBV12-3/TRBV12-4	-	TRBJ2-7	TGTGCCAGCACCTTGTTCGCCTACGAGCAGTACTTC	CASTLFAYEQYF
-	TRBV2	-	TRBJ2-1	TGTGCCAGCAGCCAGAACAATGAGCAGTTCTTC	CASSQNNEQFF
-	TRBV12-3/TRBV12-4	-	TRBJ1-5	TGTGCCAGCAGTTTAGCGATTGGGGGCTTGAATCAGCCCCAGCATTTT	CASSLAIGGLNQPQHF
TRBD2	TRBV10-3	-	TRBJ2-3	TGTGCCATCACAGCGGGGGGACGCACAGATACGCAGTATTTT	CAITAGGRTDTQYF
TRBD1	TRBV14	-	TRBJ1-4	TGTGCCAGCAGCCAGTCCGGGACAGGGGTCGAAAAACTGTTTTTT	CASSQSGTGVEKLFF
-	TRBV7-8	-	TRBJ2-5	TGTGCCGGGGGGGACAGTAGAGAGACCCAGTACTTC	CAGGDSRETQYF
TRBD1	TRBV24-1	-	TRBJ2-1	TGTGCCACCAGTGACCCGGGACAGGGGACGAATGAGCAGTTCTTC	CATSDPGQGTNEQFF